This is a list of T cell receptor beta chains from one sample in a study of blood T cell repertoires in COVID-19. Assay used: immunoSEQ multiplex PCR; TCRdb lists only in-frame clones, some missing. The top ten clones hold nearly 5% of a sample with about 250,000 clones, 65% to 90% of them seen once. Sequenced: peripheral blood. The receptor set was obtained from a woman aged 80 or over with active or convalescent COVID-19. Both conserved end residues are trimmed from each CDR3. Each record gives: V gene, CDR3 protein.

V gene: TRBV7-2
CDR3 protein: ASSLDGGKLF

V gene: TRBV9
CDR3 protein: ASQRDLYNEQF

V gene: TRBV5-1
CDR3 protein: ASRVTGSYEQY

V gene: TRBV7-8
CDR3 protein: ASSLGQANTEAF

V gene: TRBV12-3/TRBV12-4
CDR3 protein: ASSLRRDSPLH

V gene: TRBV5-1
CDR3 protein: ASRLGGDSYGYT

V gene: TRBV27
CDR3 protein: ASSVRGHGNQPQH

V gene: TRBV5-1
CDR3 protein: ASSAAGSANTEAF

V gene: TRBV2
CDR3 protein: ASRDLSTYEQY

V gene: TRBV28
CDR3 protein: ASSTQGGGNEKLF

V gene: TRBV28
CDR3 protein: ASSPPPQTVDNEQF

V gene: TRBV28
CDR3 protein: ASSYRTGSSGYT

V gene: TRBV12-5
CDR3 protein: ASQGQNIYNEQF

V gene: TRBV5-1
CDR3 protein: ASSLEGQGEAF

V gene: TRBV5-5
CDR3 protein: ASSLGGPTGTYGYT

V gene: TRBV6-1
CDR3 protein: ASSEGFQGLGNQPQH

V gene: TRBV5-4
CDR3 protein: ASSSGRGNEQF

V gene: TRBV4-2
CDR3 protein: ASSQGGTGNTEAF

V gene: TRBV30
CDR3 protein: AWSGTLIYNEQF

V gene: TRBV3-1/TRBV3-2
CDR3 protein: ASSQGAVYEQY

V gene: TRBV7-8
CDR3 protein: ASSLSQGSNQPQH

V gene: TRBV2
CDR3 protein: ASSVFSREGEKLF

V gene: TRBV28
CDR3 protein: ATASPGGANYGYT

V gene: TRBV6-5
CDR3 protein: ASKGTGIYEQY

V gene: TRBV10-3
CDR3 protein: AISEGDSGRGSSYNEQF

V gene: TRBV3-1/TRBV3-2
CDR3 protein: ASSPSDRFYGYT

V gene: TRBV19
CDR3 protein: ASSIGGDQPQH

V gene: TRBV9
CDR3 protein: ASSPGGQPAPGEQF

V gene: TRBV5-6
CDR3 protein: ASNDRNNYNSPLH

V gene: TRBV4-1
CDR3 protein: ASSQGTGDEKLF

V gene: TRBV10-1
CDR3 protein: ASSSGDGTDTQY

V gene: TRBV5-1
CDR3 protein: ASSFNSPGQGVG

V gene: TRBV2
CDR3 protein: ASSALQGSSLLF

V gene: TRBV5-1
CDR3 protein: ASSSGLAGGIGTDTQY

V gene: TRBV5-4
CDR3 protein: ASSAGGTGGKGEQF

V gene: TRBV7-9
CDR3 protein: ASSLARGDSPLH

V gene: TRBV5-6
CDR3 protein: ASSLRDRPTNYGYT

V gene: TRBV28
CDR3 protein: ASSFNIGGAEAF

V gene: TRBV3-1/TRBV3-2
CDR3 protein: ASSPRNTEAF

V gene: TRBV20-1
CDR3 protein: SASLAGGRTDTQY

V gene: TRBV15
CDR3 protein: ATSRDASGYYEQY

V gene: TRBV29-1
CDR3 protein: SAQTSGNANEQF

V gene: TRBV18
CDR3 protein: ASSPGLGWDNEQF

V gene: TRBV6-6
CDR3 protein: ASSPTGVNQPQH

V gene: TRBV27
CDR3 protein: ASSSTTGNRGTEAF

V gene: TRBV6-1
CDR3 protein: ASSVIAGVLPDTQY

V gene: TRBV6-2/TRBV6-3
CDR3 protein: ASSYSPGNTEAF

V gene: TRBV2
CDR3 protein: ASGLVHRESSQY

V gene: TRBV4-1
CDR3 protein: ASSQDRGGYPEQF

V gene: TRBV28
CDR3 protein: ASSLGGYGYT